This T cell receptor (beta chain) comes out of a study of shared clonotypes between healthy human individuals. Study-wide findings and caveats: Clonotype sharing across donors was expected to vary with sequencing depth.

On this clone: No antigen is known for it.

Authors' methods: ImmunoSEQ gave junction-only sequences without quality scores, so filtering differed. Generated by immunoSEQ multiplex PCR, the TCRdb table keeps only in-frame clones and is missing some. For V, J and clone size, that table is used; D and trimming come from the DNA. Of roughly 2.5 million clones in the sample, 85% to 95% were seen once. CD45RA-negative memory and CD45RA+ naive subsets were split from the CD4+ cells. Germline CDR1 reads SGHRS; CDR2 reads YFSETQ. J gave up 3 bases and V 1 base, and 6 bases lay outside the gene matches. The CDR3 sequence is 17 residues long. The clonotype comes from a young man in good health. Sequencing was carried out using naive CD4+ T cells sorted from blood. Subset reported: CD45RA+ positively selected. The gene calls are TRBV5-1 and TRBJ2-2; TRBD2 aligns across 10 bases. CDR3 in amino acids: CASSLMLAGVDTGELFF. The CDR3 coding sequence is TGCGCCAGCAGCTTGATGCTAGCGGGAGTTGACACCGGGGAGCTGTTTTTT.